The sequence of this TCR beta chain was determined in a study of identical twins. MiXCR, applied by TCRdb to the 5' RACE reads, yields one record per CDR3 protein. The sample contains hundreds of thousands of distinct CDR3 sequences, under 9% of which appear only once. This CDR3 is 12 amino acids long. Germline V gene data show CDR1 as SGDLS and CDR2 as YYNGEE. The V end lost 7 bases, the J end lost 7 bases, and 11 bases lay between the germline ends. Each donor (without exception) was a healthy Caucasian. This sample was also put to use in a study of yellow fever vaccine responses in identical twins.

The receptor's source is a woman aged 18-35 years in good health. Sequencing input: PBMCs. The genes are TRBV9 and TRBJ1-4, with D unresolved. CDR3 sequence: CASGNYGEKLFF. CDR3 in DNA: TGTGCCAGCGGCAACTACGGTGAAAAACTGTTTTTT.